The clone carrying this TCR beta chain came up many times. Its matching antigen is unknown. TCRdb re-derived calls from the 5' RACE reads in MiXCR, one entry per CDR3 protein. The table records some 15,000 distinct CDR3 sequences, under 8% of them present only once. Time point here: sample taken at primary tumor resection. This CDR3 region has 13 residues. Trimming left V 2 bases short and J 7 bases short, with 11 bases between. Germline V gives CDR1 SGHDN, CDR2 FVKESK. This sample stems from a study of spatial heterogeneity in lung cancer. Across the study: The correlation between TCR transcript counts in tumor regions and a T cell module score from matched bulk RNA-seq was strong.

Study results and limitations: The number of expanded tumor alpha and beta chains correlated with mutation number.

The V and J genes are TRBV14 and TRBJ2-5, with D perhaps TRBD2 (7 bases). The specimen was lung tumor tissue, collected at surgery. The clonotype originates from a male donor with early-stage non-small cell lung cancer. The CDR3 is CASSQQGGGTQYF. CDR3 in DNA: TGTGCCAGCAGCCAACAGGGAGGGGGGACCCAGTACTTC.